The 15 T cell receptor beta chains given below trace back to one sample, sequenced in a study of CD8 T cells in Susac syndrome. Random hexamers primed reverse transcription of about 0.45 to 1 ug RNA. A single record per CDR3 protein comes from TCRdb applying MiXCR to the immunoSEQ multiplex PCR reads. The table shows about 80,000 distinct CDR3 sequences, with roughly 96% occurring only once. Specimen: CD8+ T cells from PBMCs. The origin of the receptors is a human donor with Susac syndrome.

This rearrangement joins TRBV29-1 to TRBJ2-2; either TRBD1 or TRBD2 may supply D (5 bases each). V lost 7 bases and J 3 bases, leaving 15 bases between the germline ends. CDR3 length: 14 residues. In germline, CDR1 is SQVTM, CDR2 ANQGSEA. As DNA, the CDR3 is TGCAGCGGACGGGACGGTGCTGACACCGGGGAGCTGTTTTTT. Translated: CSGRDGADTGELFF.

The V and J genes are TRBV7-3 and TRBJ2-1, with D perhaps TRBD1 (6 bases). The germline gives CDR1 SGHTA, CDR2 FQGTGA. V gave up 5 bases and J gave up 8 bases, with 10 bases separating them. CDR3 length equals 12 residues. The CDR3 loop reads CASSLEGDEQFF. The CDR3 region has the DNA TGTGCCAGCAGCCTAGAGGGGGATGAGCAGTTCTTC.

The chain links TRBV11-2 to TRBJ2-1, with D unresolved. In germline, CDR1 is SGHAT, CDR2 FQNNGV. Trimming took 0 bases from V and 12 from J, leaving 3 bases between them. CDR3 length: 10 amino acids. The CDR3 region is CASSLDGQFF. The DNA for the CDR3 is TGTGCCAGCAGCTTAGATGGGCAGTTCTTC. Full variable domain (rest looked up from reference TRBV11-2 and TRBJ2-1): EAGVAQSPRYKIIEKRQSVAFWCNPISGHATLYWYQQILGQGPKLLIQFQNNGVVDDSQLPKDRFSAERLKGVDSTLKIQPAKLEDSAVYLCASSLDGQFFGPGTRLTVL.

The chain couples TRBV29-1 to TRBJ2-7; 7 nucleotides agree with TRBD2. The CDR3 loop spans 13 amino acids. CDR1 is SQVTM, CDR2 ANQGSEA, per germline. Germline trimming cut 6 bases from V and 2 bases from J; bases unmatched to any gene: 7. CDR3 nucleotide sequence: TGCAGCGTGGTTCGGGACTATCCCTACGAGCAGTACTTC. It codes for CSVVRDYPYEQYF.

This chain links TRBV29-1 with TRBJ2-2, with D hard to call. CDR1 and CDR2 (germline): SQVTM, ANQGSEA. This CDR3 has 12 residues. Trimming removed 5 bases at V and 5 bases at J, with 9 bases between. CDR3 DNA sequence: TGCAGCGTTCAAATCGGAACCGGGGAGCTGTTTTTT. Its translation: CSVQIGTGELFF.

This chain uses TRBV9 with TRBJ2-1, with D perhaps TRBD2 (6 bases). V lost 3 bases and J 3 bases, leaving 19 bases between the germline ends. In germline, CDR1 is SGDLS, CDR2 YYNGEE. This CDR3 spans 17 amino acids. This CDR3 is CASSGRLDDLDYNEQFF. The CDR3 DNA is TGTGCCAGCAGCGGACGACTAGACGACCTTGACTACAATGAGCAGTTCTTC.

The chain has TRBV6-5 and TRBJ1-2; 7 bases are shared with TRBD1. The CDR3 loop spans 15 amino acids. Losses at the gene ends were 6 bases for V and 4 bases for J; bases not matched to a gene: 11. The germline CDR1 and CDR2 sequences are MNHEY and SVGAGI. The CDR3 reads CASSPGAGGSYGYTF. CDR3 bases: TGTGCCAGCAGCCCTGGGGCAGGGGGTAGCTATGGCTACACCTTC.

The chain links TRBV9 to TRBJ2-5; D perhaps matches TRBD2 (6 bases). The CDR3 covers 15 residues. V lost 4 bases and J 1 base, leaving 14 bases between the germline ends. Germline CDR1 and CDR2: SGDLS and YYNGEE. The CDR3 region is CASSTSGLLQETQYF. The CDR3 DNA is TGTGCCAGCAGCACCTCGGGACTCCTCCAAGAGACCCAGTACTTC.

This sequence joins TRBV15 and TRBJ2-3, with 7 bases fitting TRBD2. The CDR3 length is 18 residues. Germline assignment: CDR1 LNHNV and CDR2 YYDKDF (reference sequence). With V trimmed by 5 bases and J by 4 bases, 18 bases remained unmatched. DNA for the CDR3: TGTGCCACCAGCGTAGGCGGGAGTGGAGGGGTGAGTGCAGATACGCAGTATTTT. Translated, it gives CATSVGGSGGVSADTQYF.

This chain connects TRBV4-1 to TRBJ1-1, with 9 bases fitting TRBD1. Germline CDR1 MGHRA, CDR2 YSYEKL. The length of the CDR3 is 16 residues. Trimming took 2 bases from V and 3 from J; bases not matched to a gene: 7. The CDR3 reads CASSQPPGQGDTEAFF. The CDR3 nucleotides are TGCGCCAGCAGCCAACCCCCGGGACAGGGAGACACTGAAGCTTTCTTT.

The V call is TRBV28, the J call TRBJ2-7; 8 bases line up with TRBD1. V gave up 6 bases and J gave up 3 bases; unmatched junction bases: 7. Germline CDR1 is MDHEN and CDR2 is SYDVKM. This CDR3 contains 14 residues. CDR3 nucleotide sequence: TGTGCCAGCAGCCGTTGGACAGGGAGCTACGAGCAGTACTTC. This gives the protein CASSRWTGSYEQYF.

The chain is built from TRBV7-9 and TRBJ2-3; D might be TRBD2 (5 bases). Germline loops: CDR1 SEHNR, CDR2 FQNEAQ (reference sequence). Deletions cut 1 base from V and 3 bases from J, with 20 bases between. CDR3 length: 18 residues. CDR3: CASSLVLGLRVKTDTQYF. The CDR3 DNA follows: TGTGCCAGCAGCTTAGTACTAGGGCTCCGGGTTAAGACAGATACGCAGTATTTT.

This chain links TRBV12-3 or TRBV12-4 with TRBJ1-5, with TRBD1 matching over 7 bases. The CDR3 runs 13 residues. V shed 6 bases, J shed 4 bases, and the junction held 3 bases outside the gene matches. The CDR3 DNA is TGTGCCAGCAGGGAACAGGGGAATCAGCCCCAGCATTTT. As protein: CASREQGNQPQHF.

This clonotype appeared a few times. The genes are TRBV7-9 and TRBJ2-3; D is uncertain. Trimming took off 3 bases at V and 4 bases at J, with 5 bases between the two ends. The CDR3 consists of 12 residues. Germline V gives CDR1 SEHNR, CDR2 FQNEAQ (reference sequence). The CDR3 loop reads CASSLDADTQYF. In nucleotides, the CDR3 is TGTGCCAGCAGCTTGGATGCAGATACGCAGTATTTT.

The chain employs TRBV5-1 and TRBJ2-1; TRBD2 aligns across 15 bases. The CDR3 spans 15 residues. Germline CDR1 is SGHRS and CDR2 is YFSETQ. V trimming: 4 bases; J trimming: 8 bases; junction bases outside the gene matches: 4. CDR3 sequence (DNA): TGCGCCAGCAGCAACGGACTAGCGGGAGGGGATGAGCAGTTCTTC. As protein: CASSNGLAGGDEQFF.